Each of the 29 T cell receptor beta chains below was sequenced from the same sample in a study of blood T cells in healthy people across ages. Next came a second PCR, run for about 6 to 12 cycles, which used a sample-barcoded 5' primer along with a J-beta primer mix. TCRdb recomputed calls from the 5' RACE reads with MiXCR, one row per CDR3 protein. The top ten hold around 30% of the sample, which has about 640,000 distinct CDR3 sequences, 40% to 50% seen once. The sequenced material came from blood. Receptors were obtained from an elderly man in good health.

This clonotype was counted only a few times. The rearrangement links TRBV4-3 to TRBJ2-2; 10 bases line up with TRBD2. V lost 4 bases to trimming and J lost 6 bases; unmatched junction nucleotides: 2. The CDR3 extends over 14 amino acids. Per the germline V gene, CDR1 is LGHNA and CDR2 is YSLEER. The CDR3 coding sequence is TGCGCCAGCAGCCGGGGGACTAGCGCCGGGGAGCTGTTTTTT. It is translated as CASSRGTSAGELFF.

The chain uses TRBV4-1 and TRBJ2-1; TRBD1 or TRBD2 may be the D gene (5 bases each). Germline CDR1 and CDR2: MGHRA and YSYEKL. Deletions cut 4 bases from V and 4 bases from J, with 17 bases between. This CDR3 has 16 amino acids. CDR3 in DNA: TGCGCCAGCAGCCGAGATGGAACTAGGGGATACAATGAGCAGTTCTTC. This sequence encodes CASSRDGTRGYNEQFF.

The chain employs TRBV20-1 and TRBJ2-5, with a possible D match to TRBD1 (6 bases). The DNA end favors TRBJ2-1, so the J call may be wrong. The CDR3 contains 15 residues. Germline V CDR1 and CDR2: DFQATT, SNEGSKA (reference sequence). The CDR3 DNA reads TGCAGTGCTGAAGACCAGGGGAAGTACCAAGAGACCCAGTTCTTC. Translating it yields CSAEDQGKYQETQFF.

The chain recombines TRBV6-6 with TRBJ1-6; TRBD1 matches 10 bases. The germline V gene encodes CDR1 MNHNY and CDR2 SVGAGI (reference sequence). The junction had 7 bases not matched to a gene; V was cut back by 4 bases and J by 10 bases. This CDR3 contains 15 residues. CDR3 amino acids: CASSSSDRGRSPLHF. CDR3 nucleotides: TGTGCCAGCAGTTCCTCTGACAGGGGGCGATCACCCCTCCACTTT.

This chain connects TRBV7-2 to TRBJ2-3; 7 nucleotides line up with TRBD2. Germline V gene lookup returns CDR1 SGHTA and CDR2 FQGNSA. This CDR3 region has 16 residues. The ends lost 5 bases at V and 5 bases at J; junction bases unmatched: 13. The CDR3 loop reads CASSGRSAGVGDTQYF. For the CDR3, the DNA is TGTGCCAGCAGCGGTAGGTCCGCGGGAGTTGGAGATACGCAGTATTTT.

The rearrangement joins TRBV20-1 to TRBJ2-5; no firm D call. This CDR3 region has 10 residues. V shed 3 bases and J shed 11 bases, with 10 bases lying between them. Germline values: CDR1 DFQATT, CDR2 SNEGSKA (reference sequence). The CDR3 region is CSASMDEQYF. The CDR3, as DNA: TGCAGTGCTAGCATGGATGAGCAGTACTTC.

CDR3 nucleotide sequence: TGCAGCTTCCGGCCAACTAGCTCAGAGACCCAGTACTTC. Translated, it gives CSFRPTSSETQYF. The chain uses TRBV29-1 and TRBJ2-5; possible D gene TRBD2, 6 bases. With 8 bases removed from V and 4 bases from J, the gap between germline ends came to 17 bases. Germline-derived CDR1 and CDR2 are SQVTM and ANQGSEA. This CDR3 region has 13 residues.

V gene TRBV20-1 combines with J gene TRBJ2-7; TRBD1 aligns across 8 bases. Germline values: CDR1 DFQATT, CDR2 SNEGSKA (reference sequence). J lost 3 bases, V lost 3 bases, and 4 bases had no gene match. This CDR3 region has 13 residues. The chain's CDR3 is CSASGTGYYEQYF. DNA of the CDR3: TGCAGTGCTAGTGGGACAGGTTACTACGAGCAGTACTTC.

Points on this clonotype: A read error is possible here, since a much larger clone lies one base away. This chain uses TRBV6-2 or TRBV6-3 with TRBJ2-3; 8 bases are shared with TRBD1. Germline V lookup: CDR1 MNHEY, CDR2 SVGEGT. CDR3 size: 16 residues. The chain's CDR3 is CASSPGTGVGTGTQYF. The CDR3 DNA reads as TGTGCCAGCAGCCCCGGGACAGGCGTTGGTACAGGTACGCAGTATTTT.

V is TRBV25-1 and J is TRBJ1-2; D is ambiguous. Looked up from germline, CDR1 is MGHDK and CDR2 is SYGVNS. Trimming left V 4 bases short and J 4 bases short, with 25 bases between. This CDR3 has 18 amino acids. The CDR3 loop is CASSGGLPSTQGAYGYTF. CDR3 coding DNA: TGTGCCAGCAGTGGTGGTCTTCCCTCAACCCAAGGAGCCTATGGCTACACCTTC.

The V gene is TRBV2, the J gene TRBJ2-1, with 8 bases aligning to TRBD1. CDR1 is SNHLY, CDR2 FYNNEI, per germline. Unmatched junction bases numbered 10, after V lost 7 bases and J lost 8 bases. The CDR3 length is 14 residues. The CDR3 sequence: CASNRDRGRDEQFF. DNA for the CDR3: TGTGCCAGCAATAGAGACAGGGGTCGAGATGAGCAGTTCTTC.

Remarks on this clonotype: Possible read error: a much larger clone is one base away. V gene TRBV7-2 combines with J gene TRBJ2-7; possible D gene TRBD2, 5 bases. Germline V lookup: CDR1 SGHTA, CDR2 FQGNSA. The CDR3 is made up of 13 amino acids. V was pared by 5 bases and J by 2 bases, with 10 bases between. The CDR3 sequence: CASSATGTYEQYF. CDR3 bases: TGTGCCAGCAGCGCGACGGGGACCTACGAGCAGTACTTC.

The chain is built from TRBV4-3 and TRBJ2-1, with TRBD2 matching over 10 bases. Germline loops: CDR1 LGHNA, CDR2 YSLEER. The J segment lost 3 bases and the V segment lost 0 bases, leaving 8 bases of the junction unmatched. This CDR3 region has 18 residues. The CDR3 DNA is TGCGCCAGCAGCCAAGATGGGGGATTAGCGGGAGGCTACAATGAGCAGTTCTTC. It specifies CASSQDGGLAGGYNEQFF.

This sequence joins TRBV4-1 and TRBJ2-7, with 11 bases that match TRBD2. After removal of 4 bases from V and 4 bases from J, the junction contained 6 bases not matched to a gene. The V gene's germline CDR1 is MGHRA and CDR2 YSYEKL. CDR3 length: 15 residues. The CDR3 spells CASSRTGTSGYEQYF. In nucleotides, the CDR3 is TGCGCCAGCAGCCGGACCGGGACTAGCGGTTACGAGCAGTACTTC.

This clonotype has a handful of counts. The chain joins TRBV2 to TRBJ2-5, with 12 positions matching TRBD2. In germline, CDR1 is SNHLY, CDR2 FYNNEI. Unmatched junction bases numbered 4, after V lost 6 bases and J lost 2 bases. CDR3 length equals 15 residues. CDR3 region: CASRGTSGYQETQYF. CDR3 DNA: TGTGCCAGCAGGGGGACTAGCGGGTATCAAGAGACCCAGTACTTC.

At least ten counts were recorded for this clonotype. The gene calls are TRBV27 and TRBJ2-4; tentatively, D is TRBD2 (6 bases). V was clipped by 6 bases and J by 9 bases, with 21 bases between them. In germline, CDR1 is MNHEY, CDR2 SMNVEV (reference sequence). This CDR3 is 15 amino acids long. The CDR3 coding sequence is TGTGCCAGCAGCTCTGCCGGGACTCCCCGGGGCATTCAGTACTTC. Its translation: CASSSAGTPRGIQYF.

The chain carries TRBV3-1 and TRBJ2-5; D not certain. The CDR3 extends over 14 amino acids. Per the germline V gene, CDR1 is LGHDT and CDR2 is YNNKEL (reference sequence). V lost 3 bases, J lost 3 bases, and 11 bases lay in between. The CDR3 loop reads CASSQMGSEETQYF. The CDR3 region has the DNA TGTGCCAGCAGCCAGATGGGGTCGGAAGAGACCCAGTACTTC.

As regards this clonotype: This sequence is one base from a far larger clone and is likely a read error. This sequence joins TRBV9 and TRBJ2-1, with D hard to call. CDR1 SGDLS and CDR2 YYNGEE come from the germline V gene. This CDR3 region has 12 residues. In DNA, the CDR3 is TGTGCCGGCAGCGTAGATGTGGGTGAGCAGTTCTTC. Protein sequence: CAGSVDVGEQFF.

This chain links TRBV7-2 with TRBJ2-1, with 7 bases lining up with TRBD2. Germline-derived CDR1 and CDR2 are SGHTA and FQGNSA. Losses at the gene ends were 1 base for V and 8 bases for J; bases not matched to a gene: 11. The length of the CDR3 is 16 residues. The CDR3 DNA reads TGTGCCAGCAGCTTAGGGGGCGGGAGCTTAATTGATGAGCAGTTCTTC. It is translated as CASSLGGGSLIDEQFF.

A few counts support this clonotype. The rearrangement joins TRBV27 to TRBJ2-3; the match to TRBD1 covers 7 bases. Germline V CDR1 and CDR2: MNHEY, SMNVEV (reference sequence). V was pared by 5 bases and J by 2 bases, with 1 base of the junction left unmatched. The CDR3 contains 13 residues. The CDR3 sequence is CASSDRVTDTQYF. The CDR3 DNA is TGTGCCAGCAGTGACAGGGTCACAGATACGCAGTATTTT.

J is TRBJ2-3 and V is TRBV20-1; D is tentatively TRBD1 or TRBD2 (5 bases each). The CDR3 contains 14 residues. V was clipped by 3 bases and J by 1 base, with 11 bases between them. CDR1 and CDR2 from the germline V gene are DFQATT and SNEGSKA (reference sequence). The CDR3 sequence is CSASWGTGTDTQYF. The DNA of the CDR3 is TGCAGTGCTAGTTGGGGGACCGGCACAGATACGCAGTATTTT.

Many counts were recorded for this clonotype. The chain has TRBV25-1 and TRBJ2-1; D not certain. This CDR3 comprises 14 residues. Trimming shortened V by 6 bases and J by 6 bases, and 15 bases separated the two germline ends. Per the germline V gene, CDR1 is MGHDK and CDR2 is SYGVNS. The CDR3: CASSGVRLANEQFF. CDR3 nucleotide sequence: TGTGCCAGCAGCGGCGTACGGCTGGCCAATGAGCAGTTCTTC.

The sample holds a few counts of this clonotype. This clone may be a read error of a much larger clone one base away. The chain recombines TRBV20-1 with TRBJ2-5; TRBD2 agrees at 7 bases. The end of the DNA fits TRBJ2-1 better, so the J call may be wrong. Germline CDR1 and CDR2: DFQATT and SNEGSKA (reference sequence). The CDR3 extends over 16 amino acids. The CDR3 protein is CSAIPAGTTKRETQFF. The CDR3 bases are TGCAGTGCCATACCTGCCGGGACTACAAAACGCGAGACCCAGTTCTTC.

This clonotype was counted between two and nine times. This chain connects TRBV3-1 to TRBJ1-6; the D gene is possibly TRBD1 (5 bases). In germline, CDR1 is LGHDT, CDR2 YNNKEL (reference sequence). This CDR3 comprises 16 residues. V lost 5 bases to trimming and J lost 9 bases, with 20 bases between them. CDR3 residues: CASSYRQLPWGSPLHF. Written as DNA, the CDR3 is TGTGCCAGCAGCTACCGACAGTTACCCTGGGGTTCACCCCTCCACTTT.

The J gene is TRBJ2-7, the V gene TRBV20-1; 9 nucleotides align to TRBD2. Germline trimming cut 4 bases from V and 5 bases from J; bases unmatched to any gene: 12. CDR3 length: 15 residues. Germline CDR1 is DFQATT and CDR2 is SNEGSKA (reference sequence). CDR3 loop: CSAMTSGADRHEQYF. Here the CDR3 DNA reads TGCAGTGCTATGACTAGCGGCGCGGATCGCCACGAGCAGTACTTC.

This clonotype was counted at least ten times. The chain links TRBV9 to TRBJ2-2, with D possibly being TRBD1 (6 bases). Germline loops: CDR1 SGDLS, CDR2 YYNGEE. V lost 0 bases to trimming and J lost 2 bases, with 11 bases between them. CDR3 length equals 16 residues. The CDR3: CASSVVSGANTGELFF. The CDR3 DNA follows: TGTGCCAGCAGCGTAGTGTCAGGGGCCAACACCGGGGAGCTGTTTTTT.

The chain employs TRBV5-1 and TRBJ2-1; 7 positions match TRBD1. Trimming removed 4 bases from V and 8 bases from J; junction bases left unmatched: 12. There are 15 residues in the CDR3. Germline CDR1 is SGHRS and CDR2 is YFSETQ. The CDR3 region is CASSPGQAVTHEQFF. Written as DNA, the CDR3 is TGCGCCAGCAGCCCAGGACAGGCCGTAACCCATGAGCAGTTCTTC.

This clonotype was seen more than once but under ten times. The chain uses TRBV29-1 and TRBJ1-2; unclear D gene. The germline CDR1 and CDR2 sequences are SQVTM and ANQGSEA. This CDR3 contains 13 residues. V lost 1 base to trimming and J lost 6 bases, with 12 bases between them. Here the CDR3 DNA reads TGCAGCGTTGAAGGCAAAGGGATCCATGGCTACACCTTC. It yields the protein CSVEGKGIHGYTF. The full variable domain, in which reference TRBV29-1 and TRBJ1-2 provide the parts outside the CDR3, is SAVISQKPSRDICQRGTSLTIQCQVDSQVTMMFWYRQQPGQSLTLIATANQGSEATYESGFVIDKFPISRPNLTFSTLTVSNMSPEDSSIYLCSVEGKGIHGYTFGSGTRLTVV.

V usage is TRBV20-1 and J usage is TRBJ2-3; TRBD2 might be the D (6 bases). V lost 2 bases and J lost 2, with 17 bases in between. In germline, CDR1 is DFQATT, CDR2 SNEGSKA (reference sequence). The CDR3 totals 16 residues. CDR3 loop: CSARSDYPGNTDTQYF. CDR3 in DNA: TGCAGTGCTAGATCGGACTATCCGGGAAACACAGATACGCAGTATTTT.